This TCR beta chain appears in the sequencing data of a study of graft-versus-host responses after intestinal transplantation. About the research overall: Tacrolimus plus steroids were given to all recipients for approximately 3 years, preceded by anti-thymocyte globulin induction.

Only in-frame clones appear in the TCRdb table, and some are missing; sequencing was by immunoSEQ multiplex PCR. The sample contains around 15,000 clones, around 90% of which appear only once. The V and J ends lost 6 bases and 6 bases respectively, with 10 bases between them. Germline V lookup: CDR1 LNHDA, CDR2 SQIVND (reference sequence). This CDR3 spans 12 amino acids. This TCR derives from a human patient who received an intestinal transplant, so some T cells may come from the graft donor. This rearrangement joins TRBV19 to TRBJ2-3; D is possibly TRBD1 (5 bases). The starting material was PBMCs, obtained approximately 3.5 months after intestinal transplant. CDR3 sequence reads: CASSRAWDTQYF. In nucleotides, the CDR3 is TGTGCCAGTAGCAGGGCTTGGGATACGCAGTATTTT.